One and the same sample provided the 19 T cell receptor beta chains below, sequenced in a study of blood T cells in healthy people across ages. The second PCR ran roughly 6 to 11 cycles with a sample-barcoded 5' primer and J-beta primers. TCRdb analysed the 5' RACE reads with MiXCR anew, one entry per CDR3 protein. The data show roughly 500,000 distinct CDR3 sequences, 27% seen once. Specimen: blood. These receptors came from a woman between 65 and 79 years old in good health.

This clonotype appeared a few times. The genes are TRBV10-3 and TRBJ2-5; D not certain. The CDR3 loop spans 14 amino acids. Deletions cut 0 bases from V and 1 base from J, with 6 bases between. Germline V gene sequence: CDR1 ENHRY, CDR2 SYGVKD. CDR3 nucleotide sequence: TGTGCCATCAGTGAGTCGAACACCCAAGAGACCCAGTACTTC. The encoded protein is CAISESNTQETQYF.

This clonotype was counted between two and nine times. One end of the junction is discordant with germline, which a read error may explain. This chain links TRBV7-8 with TRBJ2-1, with 13 bases lining up with TRBD2. The end of the DNA aligns better with TRBJ2-5, so the J call may be wrong. Germline assignment: CDR1 SGHVS and CDR2 FQNEAQ. The CDR3 is made up of 19 amino acids. This CDR3 reads CASGLALTSGGRRGETQYF. DNA for the CDR3: TGTGCCAGCGGCTTAGCCTTGACTAGCGGGGGGAGGAGAGGGGAGACCCAGTACTTC.

The chain uses TRBV9 and TRBJ2-7, with 8 bases lining up with TRBD2. The CDR3 has 12 amino acids. The V segment lost 3 bases and the J segment 9 bases; nucleotides outside the gene matches: 5. Germline CDR1 SGDLS, CDR2 YYNGEE. The CDR3 is CASSGSSGGQYF. The CDR3 nucleotides read TGTGCCAGCAGCGGTTCGAGCGGGGGGCAGTACTTC. Complete variable domain (other parts from reference TRBV9 and TRBJ2-7): DSGVTQTPKHLITATGQRVTLRCSPRSGDLSVYWYQQSLDQGLQFLIQYYNGEERAKGNILERFSAQQFPDLHSELNLSSLELGDSALYFCASSGSSGGQYFGPGTRLTVT.

This chain joins TRBV20-1 and TRBJ1-2; D possibly corresponds to TRBD1 (6 bases). Per germline, CDR1 DFQATT and CDR2 SNEGSKA (reference sequence). This CDR3 spans 15 amino acids. V shed 5 bases and J shed 1 base, with 17 bases lying between them. CDR3 loop: CSAPQGGTNNYGYTF. The CDR3 DNA reads TGCAGTGCTCCCCAAGGGGGAACCAATAACTATGGCTACACCTTC.

The chain recombines TRBV5-5 with TRBJ1-1; D perhaps matches TRBD1 (5 bases). This CDR3 spans 12 amino acids. V was pared by 4 bases and J by 12 bases, with 16 bases between. Germline assignment: CDR1 SGHKS and CDR2 YYEKEE (reference sequence). The CDR3, as DNA: TGTGCCAGCAGCCCCGTCTGGGGGTTAACTTTCTTT. Translation: CASSPVWGLTFF.

This rearrangement joins TRBV6-1 to TRBJ1-5, with 10 bases identical to TRBD1. The CDR3 is 16 amino acids. V trimming: 4 bases; J trimming: 7 bases; junction bases outside the gene matches: 10. The germline V gene has CDR1 MNHNS and CDR2 SASEGT. This CDR3 reads CASSGGPTGGGQPQHF. Here the CDR3 DNA reads TGTGCCAGCAGTGGGGGTCCGACAGGGGGCGGCCAGCCCCAGCATTTT.

This clonotype was detected a few times. One end of the junction does not line up with germline, which may come from a read error. The J gene is TRBJ2-5, the V gene TRBV10-3; the match to TRBD1 covers 7 bases. Germline V gives CDR1 ENHRY, CDR2 SYGVKD. The CDR3 spans 12 residues. The DNA of the CDR3 is TGTGCCGTCAGGGGACAGCACCACACCCAGTACTTC. As protein: CAVRGQHHTQYF.

Worth noting for this clonotype: This sequence may be a read error, since a much larger clone differs from it by one base. The CDR3 is CTSSLGAGNTIYF. CDR3 coding DNA: TGTACCAGCAGTTTGGGGGCCGGAAACACCATATATTTT. J is TRBJ1-3 and V is TRBV12-3 or TRBV12-4; perhaps TRBD1 as D (6 bases). The length of the CDR3 is 13 residues.

J is TRBJ1-3 and V is TRBV7-9, with D unclear. The V end was cut by 0 bases, the J end by 2 bases, with 8 bases between. Germline CDR1 reads SEHNR; CDR2 reads FQNEAQ (reference sequence). The CDR3 length is 15 residues. CDR3 loop: CASSLAISPGNTIYF. The CDR3 region has the DNA TGTGCCAGCAGCTTAGCCATTAGCCCTGGAAACACCATATATTTT.

There are a few counts of this clonotype. The rearrangement links TRBV4-3 to TRBJ2-2, with 7 bases aligning to TRBD2. The germline gives CDR1 LGHNA, CDR2 YSLEER. This CDR3 has 14 amino acids. V shed 7 bases and J 6 bases; nucleotides not matched to a gene: 8. The CDR3 region is CASKRLADAGELFF. The CDR3 coding sequence is TGCGCCAGCAAGCGGCTAGCGGACGCCGGGGAGCTGTTTTTT.

The chain has TRBV7-3 and TRBJ2-5, with 7 bases lining up with TRBD2. V dropped 1 base and J dropped 1; count of bases not matched to a gene: 3. The CDR3 runs to 15 residues. Germline CDR1 SGHTA, CDR2 FQGTGA. As DNA, the CDR3 is TGTGCCAGCAGCTTAATTGGGGGGGTCCAAGAGACCCAGTACTTC. It translates to CASSLIGGVQETQYF.

The DNA of the CDR3 is TGTGCCAGCAGCTTAACGCGCTGGGGGTCAGATACGCAGTATTTT. This gives the protein CASSLTRWGSDTQYF. The J gene is TRBJ2-3, the V gene TRBV7-3, with D perhaps assigned TRBD1 or TRBD2 (5 bases each). V lost 0 bases, J lost 4 bases, and 11 bases lay in between. Germline V gene data show CDR1 as SGHTA and CDR2 as FQGTGA. The CDR3 is made up of 15 amino acids.

On this clonotype: Because it lacks the conserved phenylalanine or tryptophan at the end, this CDR3 is likely a read error. This rearrangement joins TRBV7-2 to TRBJ2-4; the D gene is possibly TRBD2 (6 bases). Germline-derived CDR1 and CDR2 are SGHTA and FQGNSA. There are 17 residues in the CDR3. V dropped 1 base and J dropped 3 bases, with 16 bases sitting between them. CDR3 nucleotides: TGTGCCAGCAGCTTAGAATCGCGGGGTTCTTTCAAAAACATTCAGTACATC. This encodes CASSLESRGSFKNIQYI.

The chain couples TRBV11-2 to TRBJ2-5, with D perhaps TRBD1 (5 bases). CDR3 length: 13 residues. V was cut by 5 bases and J by 3 bases, with 10 bases left in between. The germline V gene has CDR1 SGHAT and CDR2 FQNNGV. CDR3 in amino acids: CASSAGIEETQYF. Here the CDR3 DNA reads TGTGCCAGCAGCGCAGGGATCGAAGAGACCCAGTACTTC.

This clonotype was observed at least ten times. The rearrangement links TRBV4-2 to TRBJ2-5; perhaps D is TRBD1 or TRBD2 (7 bases each). Trimming cost V 3 bases and J 3 bases, with 20 bases left between them. The length of the CDR3 is 17 residues. In germline, CDR1 is LGHNA, CDR2 YNFKEQ. The CDR3 bases are TGTGCCAGCAGCCAGGGGGTACAGGGGAGGGCCAAAGAGACCCAGTACTTC. This codes for CASSQGVQGRAKETQYF.

The chain joins TRBV20-1 to TRBJ2-5; TRBD2 agrees at 7 bases. Germline V gene sequence: CDR1 DFQATT, CDR2 SNEGSKA (reference sequence). There are 13 residues in the CDR3. Germline trimming cut 5 bases from V and 2 bases from J; bases unmatched to any gene: 5. In DNA, the CDR3 is TGCAGTGCTCTTCCTAGCGGTCAAGAGACCCAGTACTTC. Translating it yields CSALPSGQETQYF.

This clonotype was seen only a few times. The chain combines TRBV7-8 with TRBJ2-5, with TRBD2 identical over 8 bases. The CDR3 sequence is 15 residues long. The trim removed 1 base at V and 3 bases at J, leaving 4 bases unmatched. Per germline, CDR1 SGHVS and CDR2 FQNEAQ. The CDR3 DNA follows: TGTGCCAGCAGCTTAGGTCGAGCGGGGGAAGAGACCCAGTACTTC. This translates into CASSLGRAGEETQYF.

In this sample, this clonotype turned up a few times. The chain recombines TRBV7-2 with TRBJ2-3, with D perhaps assigned TRBD1 or TRBD2 (6 bases each). The germline gives CDR1 SGHTA, CDR2 FQGNSA. V dropped 1 base and J dropped 8 bases, with 16 bases sitting between them. The CDR3 loop spans 15 amino acids. CDR3 residues: CASSLEGGRGGTQYF. The CDR3 DNA is TGTGCCAGCAGCTTAGAGGGGGGACGCGGAGGTACGCAGTATTTT.

J is TRBJ1-6 and V is TRBV7-9, with a weak D call TRBD1 (5 bases). The germline V and J ends were trimmed by 2 bases and 10 bases, with 18 bases remaining between them. Germline assignment: CDR1 SEHNR and CDR2 FQNEAQ (reference sequence). CDR3 length equals 16 residues. The CDR3 nucleotides are TGTGCCAGCAGCTTACAGGGTTCAGCCTCTGGCTCACCCCTCCACTTT. It specifies CASSLQGSASGSPLHF. Full variable domain (rest looked up from reference TRBV7-9 and TRBJ1-6): DTGVSQNPRHKITKRGQNVTFRCDPISEHNRLYWYRQTLGQGPEFLTYFQNEAQLEKSRLLSDRFSAERPKGSFSTLEIQRTEQGDSAMYLCASSLQGSASGSPLHFGNGTRLTVT.